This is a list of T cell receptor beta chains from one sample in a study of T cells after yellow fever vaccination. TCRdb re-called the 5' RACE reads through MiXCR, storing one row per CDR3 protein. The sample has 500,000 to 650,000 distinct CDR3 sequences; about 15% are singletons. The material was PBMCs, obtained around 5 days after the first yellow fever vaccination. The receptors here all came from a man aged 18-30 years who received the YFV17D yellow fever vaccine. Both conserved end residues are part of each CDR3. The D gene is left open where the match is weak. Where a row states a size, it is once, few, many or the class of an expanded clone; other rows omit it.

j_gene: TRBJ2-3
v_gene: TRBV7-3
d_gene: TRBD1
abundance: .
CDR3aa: CASGTGNTDTQYF
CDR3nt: TGTGCCAGCGGGACAGGGAACACAGATACGCAGTATTTT

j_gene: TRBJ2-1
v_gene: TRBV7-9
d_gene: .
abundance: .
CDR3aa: CASSNDWVNEQFF
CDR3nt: TGTGCCAGCAGCAACGACTGGGTCAATGAGCAGTTCTTC

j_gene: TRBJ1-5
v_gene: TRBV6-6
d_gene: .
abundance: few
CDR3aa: CAVREVNQPQHF
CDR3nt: TGTGCCGTGAGGGAGGTCAATCAGCCCCAGCATTTT

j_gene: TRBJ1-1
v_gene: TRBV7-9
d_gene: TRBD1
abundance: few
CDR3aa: CASSSTGAGNTEAFF
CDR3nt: TGTGCCAGCAGCTCCACAGGGGCCGGAAACACTGAAGCTTTCTTT

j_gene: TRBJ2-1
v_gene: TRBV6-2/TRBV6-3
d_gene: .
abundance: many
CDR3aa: CASSYSTANEQFF
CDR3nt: TGTGCCAGCAGTTACTCGACGGCGAATGAGCAGTTCTTC

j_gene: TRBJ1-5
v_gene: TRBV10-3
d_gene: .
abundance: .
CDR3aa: CAIRDGYNQPQHF
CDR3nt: TGTGCCATCAGGGACGGTTACAATCAGCCCCAGCATTTT

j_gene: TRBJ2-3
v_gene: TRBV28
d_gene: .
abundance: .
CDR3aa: CASHPGGSTDTQYF
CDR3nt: TGTGCCAGCCATCCAGGGGGGAGCACAGATACGCAGTATTTT

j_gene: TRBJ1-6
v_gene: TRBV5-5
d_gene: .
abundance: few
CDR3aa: CASSLAGRSSSYNSPLHF
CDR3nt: TGTGCCAGCAGCTTAGCCGGGCGCAGCAGCTCCTATAATTCACCCCTCCACTTT

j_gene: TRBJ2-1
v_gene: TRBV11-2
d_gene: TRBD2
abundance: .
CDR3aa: CASSLGTSGGSYNEQFF
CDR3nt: TGTGCCAGCAGCTTGGGAACTAGCGGGGGCTCCTACAATGAGCAGTTCTTC

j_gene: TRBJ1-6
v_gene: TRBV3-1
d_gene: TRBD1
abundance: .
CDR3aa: CASSAWDSRYNSPLHF
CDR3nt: TGTGCCAGCAGCGCCTGGGACAGCAGATATAATTCACCCCTCCACTTT

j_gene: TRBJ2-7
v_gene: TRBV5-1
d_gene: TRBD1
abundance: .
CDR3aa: CASSSGQGIYTYEQYF
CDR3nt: TGCGCCAGCAGCTCGGGACAGGGGATATATACCTACGAGCAGTACTTC

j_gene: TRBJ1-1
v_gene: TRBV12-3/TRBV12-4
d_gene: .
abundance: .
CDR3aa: CASSPKQGHSTEAFF
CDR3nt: TGTGCCAGCAGTCCAAAGCAGGGGCACAGCACTGAAGCTTTCTTT

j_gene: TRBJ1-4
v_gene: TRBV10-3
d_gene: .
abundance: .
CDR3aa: CAIGGAGNEKLFF
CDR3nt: TGTGCCATCGGAGGGGCGGGAAATGAAAAACTGTTTTTT

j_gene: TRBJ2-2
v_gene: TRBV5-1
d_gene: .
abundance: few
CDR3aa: CASSLGHQNTGELFF
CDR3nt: TGCGCCAGCAGCTTGGGACACCAGAACACCGGGGAGCTGTTTTTT

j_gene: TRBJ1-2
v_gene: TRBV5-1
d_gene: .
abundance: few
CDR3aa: CASSAPGNYGYTF
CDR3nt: TGCGCCAGCAGCGCCCCAGGGAACTATGGCTACACCTTC

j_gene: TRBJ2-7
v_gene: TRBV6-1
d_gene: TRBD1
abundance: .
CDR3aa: CASKGAGTGSYEQYF
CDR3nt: TGTGCCAGCAAAGGGGCCGGGACAGGGTCCTACGAGCAGTACTTC

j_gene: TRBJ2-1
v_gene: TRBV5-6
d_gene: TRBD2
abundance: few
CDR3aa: CASSRPTSGLNNEQFF
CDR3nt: TGTGCCAGCAGCCGTCCAACTAGCGGGCTTAACAATGAGCAGTTCTTC

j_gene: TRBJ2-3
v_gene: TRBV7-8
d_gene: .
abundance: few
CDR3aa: CASSARLGESTDTQYF
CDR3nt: TGTGCCAGCAGCGCCCGGCTCGGGGAGAGCACAGATACGCAGTATTTT

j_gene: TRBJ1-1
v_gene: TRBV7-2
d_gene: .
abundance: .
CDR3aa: CASVLPGHLNTEAFF
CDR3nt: TGTGCCAGCGTACTCCCGGGACACTTGAACACTGAAGCTTTCTTT

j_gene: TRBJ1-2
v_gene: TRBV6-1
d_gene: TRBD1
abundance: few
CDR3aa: CASSLYRGSHGYTF
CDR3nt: TGTGCCAGCAGCCTATACAGGGGGAGCCATGGCTACACCTTC

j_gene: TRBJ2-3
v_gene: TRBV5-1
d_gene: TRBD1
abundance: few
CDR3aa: CASSYRKRDRSTDTQYF
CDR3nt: TGCGCCAGCAGCTACCGCAAAAGGGACAGAAGCACAGATACGCAGTATTTT

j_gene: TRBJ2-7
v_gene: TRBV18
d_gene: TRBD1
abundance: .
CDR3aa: CASSRGQGIVYEQYF
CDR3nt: TGTGCCAGCTCCCGGGGACAGGGGATTGTCTACGAGCAGTACTTC

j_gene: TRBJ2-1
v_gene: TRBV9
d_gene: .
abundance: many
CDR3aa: CASSVVYNEQFF
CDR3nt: TGTGCCAGCAGCGTAGTGTACAATGAGCAGTTCTTC

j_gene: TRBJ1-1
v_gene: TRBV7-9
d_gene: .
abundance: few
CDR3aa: CASSFAGGYTEAFF
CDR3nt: TGTGCCAGCAGCTTTGCCGGAGGGTACACTGAAGCTTTCTTT

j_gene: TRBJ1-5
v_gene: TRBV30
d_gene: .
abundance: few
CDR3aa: CAWTQGGGQPQHF
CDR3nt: TGTGCCTGGACTCAAGGAGGCGGTCAGCCCCAGCATTTT

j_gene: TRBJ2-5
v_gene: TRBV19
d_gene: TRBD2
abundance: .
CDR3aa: CASSIGPSGGQETQYF
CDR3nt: TGTGCCAGTAGTATCGGTCCTAGCGGGGGGCAAGAGACCCAGTACTTC

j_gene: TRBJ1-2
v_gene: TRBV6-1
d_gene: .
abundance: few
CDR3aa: CASSPGRVGIYGYTF
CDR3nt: TGTGCCAGCAGTCCCGGGAGGGTGGGAATCTATGGCTACACCTTC